Following are 5 T cell receptor beta chains from one sample sequenced in a study of PD-1 blockade in mismatch repair-deficient tumors. Time point here: 10-day in vitro stimulation with candidate neoantigen peptide 6. These TCRs are of unknown antigen specificity. Using immunoSEQ multiplex PCR, the repertoire was profiled, and TCRdb retains in-frame clones only, with some absent. The sample lists about 15,000 clones, about 88% occurring once. The sample here was cells cultured in vitro, taken from a patient treated with pembrolizumab. These receptors all come from an adult with mismatch repair-deficient cancer.

This clone is a singleton in its sample. The CDR3, as DNA: TGTGCCAGCAGCTTGAGGCTCGGGGGCCCGAATGAGCAGTTCTTC. This sequence encodes CASSLRLGGPNEQFF. The V gene is TRBV5-6, the J gene TRBJ2-1; D may correspond to TRBD1 or TRBD2 (6 bases each). The CDR3 consists of 15 residues. Between the trimmed V and J ends, which lost 1 base and 7 bases, there was a span of 15 bases. CDR1 and CDR2 from the germline V gene are SGHDT and YYEEEE.

This clone occurred a few times. Given the absence of the conserved phenylalanine or tryptophan at the CDR3 end, a read error is likely. No DNA is shown, since the ends of the CDR3 on it are uncertain; the CDR3 is the one TCRdb lists. J is TRBJ1-2 and V is TRBV4-1. CDR1 and CDR2 (germline): MGHRA, YSYEKL. The CDR3 region is 12 residues in length, termini included. CDR3 in amino acids: CASSQRACHTFY.

The J gene is TRBJ2-7, the V gene TRBV18, with TRBD1 matching 10 bases. This CDR3 contains 17 residues. J gave up 0 bases and V 1 base, and 6 bases lay outside the gene matches. Germline V lookup: CDR1 KGHSH, CDR2 LQKENI. The CDR3 coding sequence is TGTGCCAGCTCACCACAGGAGACAGGGGGCCTCTCCTACGAGCAGTACTTC. Translating it yields CASSPQETGGLSYEQYF.

The chain joins TRBV5-4 to TRBJ2-7, with D perhaps TRBD1 (5 bases). The germline V gene has CDR1 SGHNT and CDR2 YYREEE (reference sequence). The V end lost 3 bases, the J end lost 0 bases, and 10 bases lay between the germline ends. The CDR3 is 14 amino acids. The CDR3 DNA is TGTGCCAGCAGCTCGCGCCAGGGCTCCTACGAGCAGTACTTC. It is translated as CASSSRQGSYEQYF.

CDR3 sequence (DNA): TGTGCCAGTAAGACAGGGGCAAACGGCTACACCTTC. It yields the protein CASKTGANGYTF. The V and J genes are TRBV19 and TRBJ1-2, with 8 bases identical to TRBD1. The CDR3 has 12 residues. Germline CDR1 is LNHDA and CDR2 is SQIVND (reference sequence). Trimming at V came to 7 bases and at J to 8 bases, leaving 6 bases not matched to a gene.